This T cell receptor (beta chain) comes out of a study of tumor-infiltrating lymphocytes in primary liver carcinoma. Turning to the study itself: Patients' primary liver carcinoma was surgically resected. The study enrolled male and female patients aged 30 to 69 years.

TCR beta cDNA was prepared out of around 460 ng total RNA by means of a constant-region primer. Sequencing libraries for TCR beta derived from three nested multiplex PCR rounds that used slightly modified ARM-PCR. The opening two PCR rounds, ten to eleven cycles each, paired TRBV1-TRBV30 forward primers with a C-beta reverse primer. TCRdb re-analysed the multiplex PCR reads in MiXCR, keeping a single row per CDR3 protein. The table records hundreds of thousands of distinct CDR3 sequences, approximately 54% of them present only once. Unsorted whole blood supplied the RNA, and germline DNA was extracted too. In the case of this clonotype: As yet, its antigen is unknown. A read error is possible here, since a much larger clone lies one base away.

The study's findings and limits: It was tumor-adjacent and tumor-blood pairs that overlapped less than tumor region pairs did. When set against blood, tumors had a significantly higher top-250-clone fraction (p = 0.039).

The CDR3 spans 11 residues. J is TRBJ1-1 and V is TRBV12-3 or TRBV12-4, with unresolved D. The clonotype originates from a woman in her 30s with primary liver carcinoma and hepatitis B virus infection. Sequencing used peripheral blood. CDR3 in DNA: TGTACCAGCAGTTTGGGCGCTGAAGCTTTCTTT. It codes for CTSSLGAEAFF.